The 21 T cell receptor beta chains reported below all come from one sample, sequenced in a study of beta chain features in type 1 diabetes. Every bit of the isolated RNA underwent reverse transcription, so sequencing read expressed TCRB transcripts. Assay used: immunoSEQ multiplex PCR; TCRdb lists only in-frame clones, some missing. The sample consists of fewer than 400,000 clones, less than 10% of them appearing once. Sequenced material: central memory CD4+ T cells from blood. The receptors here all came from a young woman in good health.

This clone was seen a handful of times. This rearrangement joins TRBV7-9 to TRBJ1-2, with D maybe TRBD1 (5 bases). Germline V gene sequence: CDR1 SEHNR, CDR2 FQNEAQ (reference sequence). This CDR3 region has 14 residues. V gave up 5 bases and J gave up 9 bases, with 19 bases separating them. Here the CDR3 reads CASSRTGPRESYTF. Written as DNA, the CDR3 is TGTGCCAGCAGCCGGACGGGGCCCCGGGAAAGCTACACCTTC.

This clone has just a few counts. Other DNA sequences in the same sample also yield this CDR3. CDR3 residues: CASSLVGGRGNIQYF. The CDR3 region has the DNA TGCGCCAGCAGCTTGGTTGGGGGGCGCGGAAACATTCAGTACTTC. The chain recombines TRBV5-1 with TRBJ2-4, with D possibly called TRBD1 or TRBD2 (6 bases each). Germline CDR1 SGHRS, CDR2 YFSETQ. V lost 0 bases, J lost 6 bases, and 13 bases lay in between. The CDR3 runs to 15 residues.

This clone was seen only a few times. DNA for the CDR3: TGTGCCAGCAGCTTAGCGGGACAGAGGGGCTACACCTTC. Protein sequence: CASSLAGQRGYTF. The chain recombines TRBV7-2 with TRBJ1-2, with 7 bases that match TRBD1. The CDR3 covers 13 residues. The trim removed 0 bases at V and 8 bases at J, leaving 3 bases unmatched. Germline assignment: CDR1 SGHTA and CDR2 FQGNSA.

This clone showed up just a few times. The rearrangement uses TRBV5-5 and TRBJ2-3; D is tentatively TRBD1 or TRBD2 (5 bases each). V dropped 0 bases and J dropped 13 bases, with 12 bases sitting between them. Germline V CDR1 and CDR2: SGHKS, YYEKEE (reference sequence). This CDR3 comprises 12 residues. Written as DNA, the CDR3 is TGTGCCAGCAGCTTGGGGGACCCGCCGGAGTATTTT. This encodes CASSLGDPPEYF.

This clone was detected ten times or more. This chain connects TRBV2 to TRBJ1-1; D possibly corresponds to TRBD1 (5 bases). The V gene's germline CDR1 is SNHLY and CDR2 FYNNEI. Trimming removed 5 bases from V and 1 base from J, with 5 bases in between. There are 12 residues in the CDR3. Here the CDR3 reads CASSTGNTEAFF. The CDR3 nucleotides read TGTGCCAGCAGTACAGGGAACACTGAAGCTTTCTTT.

The CDR3 nucleotides read TGTGCCAGCAGCTTATCCCGAGGAAACTACAATGAGCAGTTCTTC. Amino acid sequence: CASSLSRGNYNEQFF. The genes are TRBV7-3 and TRBJ2-1; D unresolved. Germline V gives CDR1 SGHTA, CDR2 FQGTGA. This CDR3 has 15 amino acids. V was shortened by 2 bases and J by 3 bases, with 11 bases between the two germline ends.

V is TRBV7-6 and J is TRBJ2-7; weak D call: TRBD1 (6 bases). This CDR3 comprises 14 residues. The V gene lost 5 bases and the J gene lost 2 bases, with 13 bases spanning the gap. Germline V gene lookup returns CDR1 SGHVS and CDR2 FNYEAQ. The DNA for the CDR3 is TGTGCCAGCAGCGCCCGGGACAAAACCTACGAGCAGTACTTC. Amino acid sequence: CASSARDKTYEQYF.

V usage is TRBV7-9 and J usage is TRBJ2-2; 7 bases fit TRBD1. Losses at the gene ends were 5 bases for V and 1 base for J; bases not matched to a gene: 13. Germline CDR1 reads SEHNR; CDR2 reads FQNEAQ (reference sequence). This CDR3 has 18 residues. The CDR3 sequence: CASSTAGRGSRNTGELFF. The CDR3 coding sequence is TGTGCCAGCAGCACAGCTGGCAGGGGGAGTAGGAACACCGGGGAGCTGTTTTTT.

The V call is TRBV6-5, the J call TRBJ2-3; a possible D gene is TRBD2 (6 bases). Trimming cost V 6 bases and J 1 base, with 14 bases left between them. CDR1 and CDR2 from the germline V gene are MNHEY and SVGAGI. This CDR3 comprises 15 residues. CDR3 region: CASSLRGGRTDTQYF. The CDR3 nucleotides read TGTGCCAGCAGCCTCCGGGGAGGCCGCACAGATACGCAGTATTTT.

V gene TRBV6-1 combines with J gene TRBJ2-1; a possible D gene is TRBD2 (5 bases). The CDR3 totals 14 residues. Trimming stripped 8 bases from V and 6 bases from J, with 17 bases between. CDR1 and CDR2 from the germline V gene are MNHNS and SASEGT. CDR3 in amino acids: CASVSTLGSNEQFF. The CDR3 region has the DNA TGTGCCAGCGTTAGTACACTAGGATCCAATGAGCAGTTCTTC.

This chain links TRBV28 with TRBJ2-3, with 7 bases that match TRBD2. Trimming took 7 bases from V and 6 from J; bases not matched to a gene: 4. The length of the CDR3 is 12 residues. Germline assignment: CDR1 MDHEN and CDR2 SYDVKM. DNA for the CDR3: TGTGCCAGCAACGGGGGGATCGATACGCAGTATTTT. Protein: CASNGGIDTQYF.

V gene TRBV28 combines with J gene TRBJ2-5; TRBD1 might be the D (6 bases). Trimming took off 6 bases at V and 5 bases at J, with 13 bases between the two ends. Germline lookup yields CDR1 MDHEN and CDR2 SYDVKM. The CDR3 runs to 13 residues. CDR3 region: CASRGGLMETQYF. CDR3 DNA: TGTGCCAGCAGAGGGGGTTTGATGGAGACCCAGTACTTC.

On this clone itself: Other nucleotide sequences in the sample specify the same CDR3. The CDR3 loop is CASSYRNTEAFF. The CDR3 nucleotides are TGTGCCAGCAGTTATAGGAACACTGAAGCTTTCTTT. The chain combines TRBV6-6 with TRBJ1-1; D unresolved. The V end lost 3 bases, the J end lost 1 base, and 3 bases lay between the germline ends. This CDR3 spans 12 amino acids. Germline CDR1 MNHNY, CDR2 SVGAGI (reference sequence).

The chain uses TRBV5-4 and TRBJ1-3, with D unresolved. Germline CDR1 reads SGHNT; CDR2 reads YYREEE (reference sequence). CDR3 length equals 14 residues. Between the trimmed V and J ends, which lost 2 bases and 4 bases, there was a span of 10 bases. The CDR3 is CASSFTGAGNTIYF. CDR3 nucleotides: TGTGCCAGCAGCTTCACCGGAGCCGGAAACACCATATATTTT. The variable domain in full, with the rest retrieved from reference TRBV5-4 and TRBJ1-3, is ETGVTQSPTHLIKTRGQQVTLRCSSQSGHNTVSWYQQALGQGPQFIFQYYREEENGRGNFPPRFSGLQFPNYSSELNVNALELDDSALYLCASSFTGAGNTIYFGEGSWLTVV.

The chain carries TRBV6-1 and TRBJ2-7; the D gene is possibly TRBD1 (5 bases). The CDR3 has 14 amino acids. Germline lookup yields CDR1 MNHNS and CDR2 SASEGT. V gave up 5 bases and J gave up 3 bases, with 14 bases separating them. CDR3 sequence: CASSPDTSYYEQYF. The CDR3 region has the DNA TGTGCCAGCAGTCCGGACACGAGCTACTACGAGCAGTACTTC.

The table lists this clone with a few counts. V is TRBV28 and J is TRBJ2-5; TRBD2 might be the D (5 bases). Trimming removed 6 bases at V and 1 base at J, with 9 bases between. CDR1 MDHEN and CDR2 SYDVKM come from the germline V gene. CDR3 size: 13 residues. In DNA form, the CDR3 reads TGTGCCAGCAGCAAGCGGATCCAAGAGACCCAGTACTTC. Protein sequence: CASSKRIQETQYF.

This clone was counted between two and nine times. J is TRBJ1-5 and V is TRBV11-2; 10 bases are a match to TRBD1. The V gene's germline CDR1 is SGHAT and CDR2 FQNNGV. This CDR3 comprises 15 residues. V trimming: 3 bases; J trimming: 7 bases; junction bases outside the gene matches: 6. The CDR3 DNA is TGTGCCAGCAGCTTGGACAGGGGGATTGGGCAGCCCCAGCATTTT. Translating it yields CASSLDRGIGQPQHF. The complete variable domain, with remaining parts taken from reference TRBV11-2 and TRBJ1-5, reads EAGVAQSPRYKIIEKRQSVAFWCNPISGHATLYWYQQILGQGPKLLIQFQNNGVVDDSQLPKDRFSAERLKGVDSTLKIQPAKLEDSAVYLCASSLDRGIGQPQHFGDGTRLSIL.

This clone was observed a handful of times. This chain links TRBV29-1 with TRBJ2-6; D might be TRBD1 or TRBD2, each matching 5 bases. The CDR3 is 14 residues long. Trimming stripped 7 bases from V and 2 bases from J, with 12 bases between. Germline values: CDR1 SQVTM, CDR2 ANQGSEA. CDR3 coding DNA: TGCAGCGGCCTGATGGGGGCTGGGGCCAACGTCCTGACTTTC. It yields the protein CSGLMGAGANVLTF.

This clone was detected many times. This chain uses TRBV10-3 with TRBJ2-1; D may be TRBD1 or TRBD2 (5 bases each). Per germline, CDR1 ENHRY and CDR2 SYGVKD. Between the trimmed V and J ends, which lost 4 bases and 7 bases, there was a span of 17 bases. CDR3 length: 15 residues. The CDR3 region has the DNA TGTGCCATCAGTGTAGGGGACCAAAGGCCGAATGAGCAGTTCTTC. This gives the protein CAISVGDQRPNEQFF.

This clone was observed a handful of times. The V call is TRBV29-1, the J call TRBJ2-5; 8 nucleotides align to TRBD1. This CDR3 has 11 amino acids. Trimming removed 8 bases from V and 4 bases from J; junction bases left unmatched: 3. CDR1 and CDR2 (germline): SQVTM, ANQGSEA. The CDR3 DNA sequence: TGCAGCTTCGACAGGGGAGAGACCCAGTACTTC. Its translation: CSFDRGETQYF.

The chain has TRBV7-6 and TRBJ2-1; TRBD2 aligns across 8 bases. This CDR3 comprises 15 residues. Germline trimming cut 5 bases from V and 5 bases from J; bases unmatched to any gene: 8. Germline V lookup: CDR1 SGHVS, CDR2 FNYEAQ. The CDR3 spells CASSPSGSANNEQFF. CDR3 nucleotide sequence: TGTGCCAGCAGCCCGAGCGGGAGCGCAAACAATGAGCAGTTCTTC.